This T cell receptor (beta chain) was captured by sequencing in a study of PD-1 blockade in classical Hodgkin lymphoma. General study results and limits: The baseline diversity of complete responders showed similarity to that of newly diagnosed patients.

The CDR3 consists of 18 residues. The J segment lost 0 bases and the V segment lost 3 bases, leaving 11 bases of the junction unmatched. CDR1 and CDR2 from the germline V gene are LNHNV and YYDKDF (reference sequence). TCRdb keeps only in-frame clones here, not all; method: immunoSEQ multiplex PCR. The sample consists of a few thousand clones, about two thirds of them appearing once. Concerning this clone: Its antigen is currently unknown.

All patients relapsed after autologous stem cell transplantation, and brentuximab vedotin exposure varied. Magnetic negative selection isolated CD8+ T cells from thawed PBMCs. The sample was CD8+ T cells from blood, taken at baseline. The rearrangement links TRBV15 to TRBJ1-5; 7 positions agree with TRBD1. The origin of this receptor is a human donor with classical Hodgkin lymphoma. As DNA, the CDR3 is TGTGCCACCAGCAGGGAAAGCGACAGGGAGTATAGCAATCAGCCCCAGCATTTT. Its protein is CATSRESDREYSNQPQHF.